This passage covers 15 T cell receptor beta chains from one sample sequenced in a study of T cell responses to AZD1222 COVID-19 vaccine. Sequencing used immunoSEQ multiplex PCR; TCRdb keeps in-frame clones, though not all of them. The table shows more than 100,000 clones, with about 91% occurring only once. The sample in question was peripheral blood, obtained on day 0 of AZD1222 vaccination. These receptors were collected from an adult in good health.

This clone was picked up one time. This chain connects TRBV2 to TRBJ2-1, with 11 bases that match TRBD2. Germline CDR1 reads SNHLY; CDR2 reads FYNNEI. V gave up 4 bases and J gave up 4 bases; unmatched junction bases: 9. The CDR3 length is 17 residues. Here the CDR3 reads CASSAASGGTAYNEQFF. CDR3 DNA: TGTGCCAGCAGTGCGGCTAGCGGGGGGACAGCATACAATGAGCAGTTCTTC.

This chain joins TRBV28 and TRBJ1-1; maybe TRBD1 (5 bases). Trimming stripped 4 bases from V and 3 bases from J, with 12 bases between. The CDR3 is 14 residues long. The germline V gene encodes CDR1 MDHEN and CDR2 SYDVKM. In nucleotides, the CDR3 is TGTGCCAGCAGTTACGAGGGGAAGTACACTGAAGCTTTCTTT. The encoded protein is CASSYEGKYTEAFF.

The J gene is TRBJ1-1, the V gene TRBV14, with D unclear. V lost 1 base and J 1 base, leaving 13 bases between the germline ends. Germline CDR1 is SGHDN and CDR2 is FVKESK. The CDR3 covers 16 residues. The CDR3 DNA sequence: TGTGCCAGCAGCCAAGGGGGAGGTGGGAAGAACACTGAAGCTTTCTTT. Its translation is CASSQGGGGKNTEAFF.

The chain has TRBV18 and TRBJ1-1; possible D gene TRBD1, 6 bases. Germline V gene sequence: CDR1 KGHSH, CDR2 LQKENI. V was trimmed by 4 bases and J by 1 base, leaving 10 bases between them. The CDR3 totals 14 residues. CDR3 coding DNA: TGTGCCAGCTCACACAGACAGGAGAACACTGAAGCTTTCTTT. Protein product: CASSHRQENTEAFF.

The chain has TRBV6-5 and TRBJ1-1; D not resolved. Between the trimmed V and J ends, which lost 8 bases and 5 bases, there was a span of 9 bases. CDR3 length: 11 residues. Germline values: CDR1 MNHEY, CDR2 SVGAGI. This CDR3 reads CASPMGTEAFF. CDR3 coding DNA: TGTGCCAGCCCTATGGGAACTGAAGCTTTCTTT.

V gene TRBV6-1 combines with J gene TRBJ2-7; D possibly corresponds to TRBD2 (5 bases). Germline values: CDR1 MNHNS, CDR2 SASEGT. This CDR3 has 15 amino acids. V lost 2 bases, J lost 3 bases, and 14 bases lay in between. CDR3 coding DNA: TGTGCCAGCAGTGAATTACCAGCGGAGATCTACGAGCAGTACTTC. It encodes CASSELPAEIYEQYF.

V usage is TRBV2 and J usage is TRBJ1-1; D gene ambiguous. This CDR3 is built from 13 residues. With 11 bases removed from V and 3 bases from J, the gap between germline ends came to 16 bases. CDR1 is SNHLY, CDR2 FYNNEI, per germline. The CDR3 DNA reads TGTGCCTCACGTCCGGGGATGGACACTGAAGCTTTCTTT. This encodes CASRPGMDTEAFF.

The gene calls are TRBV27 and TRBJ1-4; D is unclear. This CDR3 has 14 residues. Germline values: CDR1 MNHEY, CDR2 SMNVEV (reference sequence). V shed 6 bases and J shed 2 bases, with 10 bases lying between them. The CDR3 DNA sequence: TGTGCCAGCAGCTCCGGACTTACTAATGAAAAACTGTTTTTT. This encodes CASSSGLTNEKLFF.

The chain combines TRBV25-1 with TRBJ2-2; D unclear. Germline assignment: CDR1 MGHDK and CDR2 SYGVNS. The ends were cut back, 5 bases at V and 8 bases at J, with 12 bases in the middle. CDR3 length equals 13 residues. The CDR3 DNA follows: TGTGCCAGCAGTACGACCGGGTTTGGGGAGCTGTTTTTT. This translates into CASSTTGFGELFF.

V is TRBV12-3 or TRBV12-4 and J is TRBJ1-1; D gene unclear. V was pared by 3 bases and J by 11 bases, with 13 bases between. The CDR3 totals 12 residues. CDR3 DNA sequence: TGTGCCAGCAGTTTTAGCGAAAATGGGGCTTTCTTT. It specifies CASSFSENGAFF.

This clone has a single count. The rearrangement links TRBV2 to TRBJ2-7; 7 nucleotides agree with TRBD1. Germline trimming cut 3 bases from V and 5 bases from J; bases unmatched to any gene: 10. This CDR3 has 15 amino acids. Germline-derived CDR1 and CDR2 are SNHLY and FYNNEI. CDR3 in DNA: TGTGCCAGCAGTGAGAGTAGGGGGCGCATCAACGAGCAGTACTTC. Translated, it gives CASSESRGRINEQYF.

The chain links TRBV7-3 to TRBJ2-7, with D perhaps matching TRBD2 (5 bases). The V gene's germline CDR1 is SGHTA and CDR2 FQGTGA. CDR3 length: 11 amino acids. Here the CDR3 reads CASRRLRARGV. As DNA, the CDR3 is TGTGCCAGCAGACGCCTGAGGGCCCGCGGGGTC.

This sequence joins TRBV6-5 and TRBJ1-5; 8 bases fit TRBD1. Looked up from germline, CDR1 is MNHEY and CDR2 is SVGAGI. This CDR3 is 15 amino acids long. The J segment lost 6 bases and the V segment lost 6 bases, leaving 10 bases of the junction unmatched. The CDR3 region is CASRRTGTSTQPQHF. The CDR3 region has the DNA TGTGCCAGCAGGCGGACAGGGACCTCAACTCAGCCCCAGCATTTT.

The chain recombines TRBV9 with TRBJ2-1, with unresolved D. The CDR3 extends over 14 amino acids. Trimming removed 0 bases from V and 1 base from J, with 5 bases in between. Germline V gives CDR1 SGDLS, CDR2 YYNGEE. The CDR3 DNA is TGTGCCAGCAGCGTAGCGCAGTCCTACAATGAGCAGTTCTTC. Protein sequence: CASSVAQSYNEQFF.

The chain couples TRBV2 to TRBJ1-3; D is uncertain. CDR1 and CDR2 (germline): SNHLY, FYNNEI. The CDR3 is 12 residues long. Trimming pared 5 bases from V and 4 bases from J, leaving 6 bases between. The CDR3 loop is CASSLYGNTIYF. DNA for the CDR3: TGTGCCAGCAGTTTGTACGGAAACACCATATATTTT. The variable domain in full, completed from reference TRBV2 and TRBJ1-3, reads EPEVTQTPSHQVTQMGQEVILRCVPISNHLYFYWYRQILGQKVEFLVSFYNNEISEKSEIFDDQFSVERPDGSNFTLKIRSTKLEDSAMYFCASSLYGNTIYFGEGSWLTVV.